The 32 T cell receptor beta chains listed next were all sequenced from one sample in a study of beta chain features in type 1 diabetes. Expressed TCRB transcripts were sequenced, since all the RNA that had been isolated was reverse transcribed. Clones were read by immunoSEQ multiplex PCR, and TCRdb kept only the in-frame ones, dropping some. The sample carries about 16,000 clones, approximately 50% recorded once. The sample taken for sequencing was stem cell memory CD4+ T cells from blood. The receptors stem from a woman aged 18-29 years in good health.

The chain combines TRBV27 with TRBJ2-7, with 10 bases fitting TRBD2. Germline-derived CDR1 and CDR2 are MNHEY and SMNVEV (reference sequence). J was trimmed by 7 bases and V by 3 bases; bases with no gene match: 6. The CDR3 extends over 14 amino acids. The CDR3 is CASSFTSGVFEQYF. CDR3 DNA sequence: TGTGCCAGCAGTTTTACTAGCGGGGTGTTTGAGCAGTACTTC.

This clone was counted a single time. J is TRBJ1-1 and V is TRBV9; the D gene is possibly TRBD1 (5 bases). Trimming removed 4 bases at V and 6 bases at J, with 19 bases between. In germline, CDR1 is SGDLS, CDR2 YYNGEE. There are 15 residues in the CDR3. The CDR3 region has the DNA TGTGCCAGCAGCCCCATGCCAGGGCCGGCCGCTGAAGCTTTCTTT. Its translation is CASSPMPGPAAEAFF.

The chain links TRBV29-1 to TRBJ1-2; D possibly corresponds to TRBD1 (5 bases). The CDR3 extends over 15 amino acids. Germline CDR1 SQVTM, CDR2 ANQGSEA. V lost 7 bases and J 4 bases, leaving 22 bases between the germline ends. The CDR3 nucleotides read TGCAGCGCCGAGGGTTTGGGGGGGGGAACCTATGGCTACACCTTC. Translation gives CSAEGLGGGTYGYTF.

In regard to this clone: Other DNA sequences within the sample encode an identical CDR3. The chain joins TRBV27 to TRBJ1-1; D not certain. Germline V gives CDR1 MNHEY, CDR2 SMNVEV (reference sequence). Trimming took 6 bases from V and 1 from J, leaving 12 bases between them. This CDR3 contains 14 residues. CDR3 sequence (DNA): TGTGCCAGCAGCCGAATTGCAGGGAACACTGAAGCTTTCTTT. Amino acids: CASSRIAGNTEAFF.

The sample holds a few counts of this clone. This chain uses TRBV18 with TRBJ1-1; the D is unclear. The germline V and J ends were trimmed by 0 bases and 1 base, with 9 bases remaining between them. This CDR3 region has 15 residues. CDR1 is KGHSH, CDR2 LQKENI, per germline. CDR3 loop: CASSPPVGGNTEAFF. The CDR3, as DNA: TGTGCCAGCTCACCACCGGTAGGCGGGAACACTGAAGCTTTCTTT.

The rearrangement links TRBV10-3 to TRBJ1-2; TRBD1 aligns across 7 bases. The J segment lost 8 bases and the V segment lost 4 bases, leaving 16 bases of the junction unmatched. The CDR3 length is 16 residues. The germline CDR1 and CDR2 sequences are ENHRY and SYGVKD. The CDR3 region has the DNA TGTGCCATCAGTGCCCAAGATCAGGGGGAAATGGGGGGCTACACCTTC. Translation gives CAISAQDQGEMGGYTF.

This clone has just a few counts. The genes are TRBV30 and TRBJ1-5, with a possible D match to TRBD1 (6 bases). Germline V gene lookup returns CDR1 GTSNPN and CDR2 SVGIG (reference sequence). This CDR3 has 14 residues. V was cut by 1 base and J by 7 bases, with 14 bases left in between. The CDR3 sequence is CAWSGGAGEQPQHF. The CDR3 coding sequence is TGTGCCTGGAGTGGAGGGGCAGGGGAACAGCCCCAGCATTTT.

The rearrangement links TRBV5-1 to TRBJ1-2, with a possible D match to TRBD1 (5 bases). Deletions cut 1 base from V and 3 bases from J, with 19 bases between. The germline V gene has CDR1 SGHRS and CDR2 YFSETQ. The CDR3 loop spans 17 amino acids. CDR3 sequence reads: CASSLTGRRELDYGYTF. CDR3 in DNA: TGCGCCAGCAGCTTGACAGGACGCCGCGAGTTAGACTATGGCTACACCTTC. The full variable domain, its missing parts supplied by reference TRBV5-1 and TRBJ1-2, is KAGVTQTPRYLIKTRGQQVTLSCSPISGHRSVSWYQQTPGQGLQFLFEYFSETQRNKGNFPGRFSGRQFSNSRSEMNVSTLELGDSALYLCASSLTGRRELDYGYTFGSGTRLTVV.

V is TRBV4-1 and J is TRBJ2-3; no firm D call. The CDR3 runs to 14 residues. CDR1 and CDR2 from the germline V gene are MGHRA and YSYEKL. V lost 1 base, J lost 0 bases, and 5 bases lay in between. For the CDR3, the DNA is TGCGCCAGCAGCCAAGCGGGTAGCACAGATACGCAGTATTTT. It encodes CASSQAGSTDTQYF.

This chain links TRBV27 with TRBJ1-1; no definite D call. The germline V and J ends were trimmed by 6 bases and 6 bases, with 17 bases remaining between them. The germline V gene encodes CDR1 MNHEY and CDR2 SMNVEV (reference sequence). This CDR3 is 14 amino acids long. The CDR3 DNA reads TGTGCCAGCAGCAAATACGGGGAGCGGGCTGAAGCTTTCTTT. It yields the protein CASSKYGERAEAFF.

The V and J genes are TRBV2 and TRBJ1-2; the D gene is possibly TRBD1 (5 bases). Germline CDR1 SNHLY, CDR2 FYNNEI. The CDR3 covers 15 residues. Deletions cut 3 bases from V and 4 bases from J, with 15 bases between. The CDR3 sequence is CASSETAGRSYGYTF. DNA for the CDR3: TGTGCCAGCAGTGAGACGGCAGGGAGGAGCTATGGCTACACCTTC.

This chain connects TRBV6-1 to TRBJ2-1, with 9 bases aligning to TRBD2. J was trimmed by 4 bases and V by 9 bases; bases with no gene match: 1. The germline V gene has CDR1 MNHNS and CDR2 SASEGT. This CDR3 has 12 residues. The DNA of the CDR3 is TGTGCCAGAGGACTAGCGTACAATGAGCAGTTCTTC. It translates to CARGLAYNEQFF.

The chain is built from TRBV19 and TRBJ1-1; D not certain. The CDR3 runs 12 residues. Germline CDR1 and CDR2: LNHDA and SQIVND (reference sequence). Trimming took 3 bases from V and 9 from J, leaving 11 bases between them. CDR3 sequence (DNA): TGTGCCAGTAGTATCGGCGGGAATCAAGCTTTCTTT. This codes for CASSIGGNQAFF.

This chain uses TRBV5-6 with TRBJ1-5; D uncertain. The germline V gene encodes CDR1 SGHDT and CDR2 YYEEEE. V was pared by 1 base and J by 7 bases, with 9 bases between. The CDR3 contains 13 residues. In DNA, the CDR3 is TGTGCCAGCAGCTTGAGCGGGAGGCAGCCCCAGCATTTT. Its protein is CASSLSGRQPQHF. The full variable domain, completed using reference TRBV5-6 and TRBJ1-5, is DAGVTQSPTHLIKTRGQQVTLRCSPKSGHDTVSWYQQALGQGPQFIFQYYEEEERQRGNFPDRFSGHQFPNYSSELNVNALLLGDSALYLCASSLSGRQPQHFGDGTRLSIL.

The rearrangement joins TRBV19 to TRBJ2-5; D gene ambiguous. This CDR3 contains 13 residues. Germline V gene data show CDR1 as LNHDA and CDR2 as SQIVND (reference sequence). Trimming removed 1 base from V and 5 bases from J, with 8 bases in between. The CDR3 is CASSIGAWETQYF. For the CDR3, the DNA is TGTGCCAGTAGTATAGGGGCCTGGGAGACCCAGTACTTC.

This chain connects TRBV4-1 to TRBJ2-1, with D possibly TRBD2 on 6 matching bases. The V end lost 1 base, the J end lost 5 bases, and 12 bases lay between the germline ends. CDR3 length: 15 residues. Germline CDR1 is MGHRA and CDR2 is YSYEKL. The CDR3 protein is CASSQGQGLDNEQFF. The DNA for the CDR3 is TGCGCCAGCAGCCAAGGGCAGGGACTGGACAATGAGCAGTTCTTC.

The V and J genes are TRBV5-1 and TRBJ1-1; 9 bases are a match to TRBD1. CDR1 and CDR2 from the germline V gene are SGHRS and YFSETQ. This CDR3 spans 13 amino acids. The V gene end was trimmed by 5 bases and the J gene end by 6 bases; junction bases not matched to a gene: 5. CDR3 region: CASSSDRGAEAFF. CDR3 nucleotides: TGCGCCAGCAGTTCGGACAGGGGCGCTGAAGCTTTCTTT.

The chain carries TRBV19 and TRBJ2-2; 7 nucleotides align to TRBD1. Per the germline V gene, CDR1 is LNHDA and CDR2 is SQIVND (reference sequence). Unmatched junction bases numbered 9, after V lost 4 bases and J lost 7 bases. The CDR3 extends over 15 amino acids. The CDR3 spells CASSKYRGRDGELFF. The CDR3 DNA reads as TGTGCCAGTAGTAAATACAGGGGTAGGGACGGGGAGCTGTTTTTT. The variable domain in full, with the rest retrieved from reference TRBV19 and TRBJ2-2, is DGGITQSPKYLFRKEGQNVTLSCEQNLNHDAMYWYRQDPGQGLRLIYYSQIVNDFQKGDIAEGYSVSREKKESFPLTVTSAQKNPTAFYLCASSKYRGRDGELFFGEGSRLTVL.

This clone occurred a few times. The V call is TRBV5-1, the J call TRBJ2-7; 7 nucleotides match TRBD2. The CDR3 covers 14 residues. Germline V gene data show CDR1 as SGHRS and CDR2 as YFSETQ. V gave up 1 base and J gave up 3 bases; unmatched junction bases: 4. Here the CDR3 DNA reads TGCGCCAGCAGCTTGCTCTCGGGGGGCTACGAGCAGTACTTC. This codes for CASSLLSGGYEQYF.

The chain combines TRBV5-1 with TRBJ1-2; unclear D gene. With 1 base removed from V and 4 bases from J, the gap between germline ends came to 8 bases. Per germline, CDR1 SGHRS and CDR2 YFSETQ. This CDR3 contains 13 residues. CDR3: CASSLSDTYGYTF. The CDR3 nucleotides read TGCGCCAGCAGCTTGTCAGATACCTATGGCTACACCTTC.

The chain recombines TRBV7-2 with TRBJ1-1, with D maybe TRBD1 (5 bases). V was cut by 8 bases and J by 4 bases, with 17 bases left in between. The CDR3 is 14 amino acids. The germline gives CDR1 SGHTA, CDR2 FQGNSA. CDR3 region: CASSIGPGPTEAFF. The CDR3 DNA is TGTGCCAGCTCTATAGGGCCAGGGCCCACTGAAGCTTTCTTT.

The CDR3 loop is CAWSVRLGEGFNQPQHF. The CDR3, as DNA: TGTGCCTGGAGTGTACGACTCGGTGAGGGATTCAATCAGCCCCAGCATTTT. This rearrangement joins TRBV30 to TRBJ1-5; no reliable D call. V was shortened by 0 bases and J by 3 bases, with 18 bases between the two germline ends. CDR1 and CDR2 (germline): GTSNPN, SVGIG (reference sequence). This CDR3 has 17 residues.

The genes are TRBV29-1 and TRBJ2-7; D is undetermined. V lost 7 bases and J lost 0, with 13 bases in between. This CDR3 contains 13 residues. From germline, CDR1 is SQVTM and CDR2 ANQGSEA. Here the CDR3 reads CSASTIRSYEQYF. The CDR3 bases are TGCAGCGCGAGTACCATACGCTCCTACGAGCAGTACTTC.

The chain links TRBV11-2 to TRBJ2-5, with 8 bases identical to TRBD1. Germline lookup yields CDR1 SGHAT and CDR2 FQNNGV. The CDR3 contains 14 residues. The V segment lost 7 bases and the J segment 4 bases; nucleotides outside the gene matches: 8. The CDR3 is CASNLQGGGETQYF. CDR3 nucleotides: TGTGCCAGCAACCTACAGGGGGGAGGAGAGACCCAGTACTTC.

This chain connects TRBV7-9 to TRBJ2-1; 15 nucleotides agree with TRBD2. V was pared by 6 bases and J by 0 bases, with 9 bases of the junction left unmatched. Per the germline V gene, CDR1 is SEHNR and CDR2 is FQNEAQ (reference sequence). The CDR3 contains 19 residues. CDR3 region: CASSLPGLAGGFSYNEQFF. The CDR3 region has the DNA TGTGCCAGCAGTTTACCGGGACTAGCGGGAGGCTTCTCCTACAATGAGCAGTTCTTC. The variable domain in full, completed from reference TRBV7-9 and TRBJ2-1, reads DTGVSQNPRHKITKRGQNVTFRCDPISEHNRLYWYRQTLGQGPEFLTYFQNEAQLEKSRLLSDRFSAERPKGSFSTLEIQRTEQGDSAMYLCASSLPGLAGGFSYNEQFFGPGTRLTVL.

This clone showed up just a few times. The rearrangement joins TRBV19 to TRBJ2-7, with 10 nucleotides matching TRBD1. Germline CDR1 is LNHDA and CDR2 is SQIVND (reference sequence). J was trimmed by 7 bases and V by 9 bases; bases with no gene match: 15. CDR3 size: 15 residues. The DNA of the CDR3 is TGTGCCAGCCAAGGGCCCGGGACAGGGGATTATGAGCAGTACTTC. This codes for CASQGPGTGDYEQYF.

This clone appeared once. V is TRBV5-4 and J is TRBJ1-2; unclear D gene. This CDR3 has 16 residues. Between the trimmed V and J ends, which lost 1 base and 4 bases, there was a span of 17 bases. The germline CDR1 and CDR2 sequences are SGHNT and YYREEE (reference sequence). The CDR3: CASSLPNRQQGYGYTF. Here the CDR3 DNA reads TGTGCCAGCAGCTTGCCCAATCGACAACAAGGCTATGGCTACACCTTC.

The chain uses TRBV12-5 and TRBJ1-2, with unresolved D. V was trimmed by 3 bases and J by 0 bases, leaving 17 bases between them. Germline assignment: CDR1 LGHNT and CDR2 FRNRAP. The CDR3 consists of 17 residues. CDR3 in amino acids: CASGFRPLAETNYGYTF. In DNA, the CDR3 is TGTGCTAGTGGTTTCCGTCCGTTGGCGGAGACTAACTATGGCTACACCTTC.

This clone appeared a few times. The V gene is TRBV2, the J gene TRBJ2-5, with TRBD1 as a possible D gene (5 bases). This CDR3 region has 11 residues. Germline values: CDR1 SNHLY, CDR2 FYNNEI. The germline V and J ends were trimmed by 7 bases and 5 bases, with 8 bases remaining between them. The CDR3: CASTGRETQYF. The CDR3 nucleotides read TGTGCCAGCACAGGGCGGGAGACCCAGTACTTC.

This CDR3 is CASSVRTSGAQETQYF. DNA of the CDR3: TGTGCCAGCAGCGTACGGACTAGCGGGGCTCAAGAGACCCAGTACTTC. The V and J genes are TRBV9 and TRBJ2-5; 12 bases are shared with TRBD2. CDR3 length equals 16 residues. The germline V gene has CDR1 SGDLS and CDR2 YYNGEE. The V gene end was trimmed by 1 base and the J gene end by 2 bases; junction bases not matched to a gene: 3.

The chain couples TRBV5-1 to TRBJ2-1; 7 bases fit TRBD2. Germline CDR1 SGHRS, CDR2 YFSETQ. Losses at the gene ends were 4 bases for V and 4 bases for J; bases not matched to a gene: 8. The CDR3 totals 15 residues. The CDR3 protein is CASSPGLAEYNEQFF. The CDR3 bases are TGCGCCAGCAGCCCCGGTCTAGCGGAATACAATGAGCAGTTCTTC.

The chain is built from TRBV5-4 and TRBJ2-2; 11 nucleotides align to TRBD1. Germline V CDR1 and CDR2: SGHNT, YYREEE (reference sequence). The CDR3 contains 17 residues. V lost 3 bases, J lost 2 bases, and 6 bases stayed unmatched. The CDR3 spells CASSSRTGGGNTGELFF. The CDR3 DNA follows: TGTGCCAGCAGCTCCCGGACAGGGGGCGGAAACACCGGGGAGCTGTTTTTT.